The T cell receptor beta chain described here comes from a study of blood T cell repertoires in COVID-19. Participant-given clinical history determined each cohort assignment. CDR3 length: 16 residues. V was cut by 1 base and J by 9 bases, with 19 bases left in between. CDR1 SGHAT and CDR2 FQNNGV come from the germline V gene. Clones were read by immunoSEQ multiplex PCR, and TCRdb kept only the in-frame ones, dropping some. The profile covers approximately 360,000 clones, with around 83% appearing a single time and roughly 5.1% taken by the ten largest. This sequence joins TRBV11-2 and TRBJ2-1, with TRBD2 as a possible D gene (7 bases). The sequence derives from a woman between 45 and 65 years old who had recovered from COVID-19. The specimen sequenced was PBMCs or T cells enriched from blood (not recorded which). The CDR3 loop is CASSLGSAEGGGEQFF. In nucleotides, the CDR3 is TGTGCCAGCAGCTTAGGGTCGGCAGAGGGAGGGGGTGAGCAGTTCTTC.